These 7 T cell receptor beta chains came from one sample sequenced in a study of cytomegalovirus exposure and HLA in healthy donors. It was with 60 Vbeta and 13 Jbeta primers that the PCR ran. TCRdb's copy holds only in-frame clones and misses some; the assay was immunoSEQ multiplex PCR. The sample has roughly 150,000 clones; 77% are singletons. Material for sequencing was PBMCs. These TCRs come from a man in his fifties in good health and CMV-seropositive.

The chain recombines TRBV25-1 with TRBJ1-6; D not certain. This CDR3 comprises 15 residues. V lost 4 bases and J 7 bases, leaving 14 bases between the germline ends. The germline gives CDR1 MGHDK, CDR2 SYGVNS. The CDR3 spells CASSAERVKNSPLHF. Written as DNA, the CDR3 is TGTGCCAGCAGTGCCGAACGGGTGAAGAATTCACCCCTCCACTTT. Full variable domain (rest looked up from reference TRBV25-1 and TRBJ1-6): EADIYQTPRYLVIGTGKKITLECSQTMGHDKMYWYQQDPGMELHLIHYSYGVNSTEKGDLSSESTVSRIRTEHFPLTLESARPSHTSQYLCASSAERVKNSPLHFGNGTRLTVT.

This chain links TRBV28 with TRBJ2-5; maybe TRBD2 (6 bases). This CDR3 is 13 amino acids long. With 7 bases removed from V and 2 bases from J, the gap between germline ends came to 11 bases. CDR1 and CDR2 from the germline V gene are MDHEN and SYDVKM. The CDR3 reads CASNPGRQETQYF. In DNA form, the CDR3 reads TGTGCCAGCAACCCGGGGAGGCAAGAGACCCAGTACTTC.

The V call is TRBV27, the J call TRBJ2-7; 8 nucleotides align to TRBD1. Germline V gene lookup returns CDR1 MNHEY and CDR2 SMNVEV (reference sequence). CDR3 length equals 15 residues. J lost 3 bases, V lost 4 bases, and 8 bases had no gene match. The CDR3 loop reads CASSYKGQAGYEQYF. The CDR3 coding sequence is TGTGCCAGCAGTTATAAGGGACAGGCTGGCTACGAGCAGTACTTC.

The chain recombines TRBV30 with TRBJ2-7; 7 nucleotides line up with TRBD1. V dropped 3 bases and J dropped 0; count of bases not matched to a gene: 8. The CDR3 is made up of 15 amino acids. Germline loops: CDR1 GTSNPN, CDR2 SVGIG (reference sequence). The CDR3 here is CAWRPWGQNSYEQYF. As DNA, the CDR3 is TGTGCCTGGAGGCCATGGGGACAGAACTCCTACGAGCAGTACTTC.

The chain links TRBV27 to TRBJ2-3; D is uncertain. CDR3 length: 15 amino acids. CDR1 and CDR2 (germline): MNHEY, SMNVEV (reference sequence). V was cut by 2 bases and J by 1 base, with 10 bases left in between. The CDR3 reads CASSLRRNRTDTQYF. The CDR3, as DNA: TGTGCCAGCAGTTTAAGGCGGAACCGCACAGATACGCAGTATTTT.

With respect to this clone: Sequence at one end of the junction differs from germline and may be a read error. The J gene is TRBJ2-7, the V gene TRBV7-8, with 8 bases identical to TRBD2. Germline loops: CDR1 SGHVS, CDR2 FQNEAQ. The CDR3 runs to 13 residues. The chain's CDR3 is CVPRKRESYEQYF. CDR3 DNA: TGCGTACCCAGGAAGCGGGAGTCCTACGAGCAGTACTTC.

The chain is built from TRBV5-4 and TRBJ2-3; D not resolved. Germline assignment: CDR1 SGHNT and CDR2 YYREEE (reference sequence). The CDR3 runs to 16 residues. V was cut by 4 bases and J by 0 bases, with 15 bases left in between. This chain's CDR3 is CASSAELAVSTDTQYF. CDR3 bases: TGTGCCAGCAGCGCTGAACTTGCGGTTAGCACAGATACGCAGTATTTT.